Presented here are 5 T cell receptor beta chains from one specimen sequenced in a study of blood T cell repertoires in COVID-19. TCRdb's copy holds only in-frame clones and misses some; the assay was immunoSEQ multiplex PCR. The repertoire holds fewer than 150,000 clones, with 75% to 90% as singletons. Input material: peripheral blood. The receptors were sampled from a human donor in a cohort sampled during active COVID-19.

This clone was picked up one time. CDR3 DNA: TGTGCCAGCTCACCACTGGGACACCCGAACACTGAAGCTTTCTTT. Translating it yields CASSPLGHPNTEAFF. The J gene is TRBJ1-1, the V gene TRBV18; possibly TRBD1 for D (6 bases). CDR1 KGHSH and CDR2 LQKENI come from the germline V gene. This CDR3 is 15 amino acids long. The V gene lost 1 base and the J gene lost 1 base, with 10 bases spanning the gap.

This clone was counted a single time. This rearrangement joins TRBV7-9 to TRBJ2-2, with D hard to call. Germline V gene lookup returns CDR1 SEHNR and CDR2 FQNEAQ (reference sequence). V was shortened by 0 bases and J by 4 bases, with 9 bases between the two germline ends. The CDR3 has 15 amino acids. Written as DNA, the CDR3 is TGTGCCAGCAGCTTAGCGCTGGAGTCCACCGGGGAGCTGTTTTTT. It encodes CASSLALESTGELFF. The variable domain in full, completed from reference TRBV7-9 and TRBJ2-2, reads DTGVSQNPRHKITKRGQNVTFRCDPISEHNRLYWYRQTLGQGPEFLTYFQNEAQLEKSRLLSDRFSAERPKGSFSTLEIQRTEQGDSAMYLCASSLALESTGELFFGEGSRLTVL.

The V gene is TRBV6-2 or TRBV6-3, the J gene TRBJ1-1, with D possibly being TRBD1 (5 bases). In germline, CDR1 is MNHEY, CDR2 SVGEGT. This CDR3 is 16 amino acids long. The V and J ends lost 4 bases and 1 base respectively, with 16 bases between them. The CDR3 DNA follows: TGTGCCAGCAGTTTCTGGGGCTCCTGGTCGAACACTGAAGCTTTCTTT. Translating it yields CASSFWGSWSNTEAFF.

V and J are TRBV3-1 (or the pseudogene TRBV3-2) and TRBJ2-7, with 9 nucleotides matching TRBD1. CDR1 is LGHDT, CDR2 YNNKEL, per germline (reference sequence). V dropped 5 bases and J dropped 3; count of bases not matched to a gene: 5. The CDR3 contains 14 residues. This chain's CDR3 is CASSTGTGYYEQYF. For the CDR3, the DNA is TGTGCCAGCAGCACCGGGACAGGGTACTACGAGCAGTACTTC.

V usage is TRBV11-3 and J usage is TRBJ1-1; no definite D call. Germline CDR1 is SGHNT and CDR2 is YENEEA. The CDR3 is 12 amino acids. V shed 5 bases and J shed 11 bases, with 15 bases lying between them. CDR3 DNA sequence: TGTGCCAGCAGCCCAGAGAGGCGAGAGGCTTTCTTT. This translates into CASSPERREAFF.